One sample yielded the 11 T cell receptor beta chains listed below, sequenced in a study of blood T cell repertoires in COVID-19. The assay was immunoSEQ multiplex PCR, and TCRdb's table has in-frame clones only and misses some. Among 130,000 to 150,000 clones listed, 88% were seen once. Material for sequencing was peripheral blood. The receptors were sampled from a man aged 45 to 65 with active or convalescent COVID-19.

The chain is built from TRBV18 and TRBJ1-3; D not certain. The length of the CDR3 is 16 residues. CDR1 and CDR2 from the germline V gene are KGHSH and LQKENI. Deletions cut 5 bases from V and 0 bases from J, with 14 bases between. CDR3 residues: CASSAETLGSGNTIYF. The CDR3 bases are TGTGCCAGCTCAGCAGAGACTCTCGGCTCTGGAAACACCATATATTTT.

The chain uses TRBV6-1 and TRBJ2-5; a weak D match, TRBD2 (5 bases). The CDR3 has 15 residues. Germline V gene lookup returns CDR1 MNHNS and CDR2 SASEGT. The V end lost 2 bases, the J end lost 2 bases, and 12 bases lay between the germline ends. This CDR3 reads CASSETRATQETQYF. In DNA, the CDR3 is TGTGCCAGCAGTGAAACTAGGGCTACTCAAGAGACCCAGTACTTC.

V is TRBV11-2 and J is TRBJ2-1, with D perhaps matching TRBD2 (5 bases). CDR1 is SGHAT and CDR2 is FQNNGV in the germline V gene. The CDR3 runs 16 residues. Trimming stripped 0 bases from V and 8 bases from J, with 17 bases between. The CDR3 loop is CASSLDKVGSGDEQFF. CDR3 nucleotide sequence: TGTGCCAGCAGCTTAGACAAGGTGGGTTCCGGGGATGAGCAGTTCTTC.

The rearrangement joins TRBV21-1 to TRBJ2-2; the table calls TRBD1, which could not be checked here. TRBV21-1 is assigned pseudogene status. The CDR3 spans 15 residues. CDR3 sequence reads: CARGRDRDHTGELFF. CDR3 nucleotides: TGTGCCAGGGGGAGAGACAGGGATCACACCGGGGAGCTGTTTTTT.

The rearrangement joins TRBV9 to TRBJ2-2; 9 bases are a match to TRBD1. The germline gives CDR1 SGDLS, CDR2 YYNGEE. There are 16 residues in the CDR3. Unmatched junction bases numbered 6, after V lost 4 bases and J lost 2 bases. The CDR3 reads CASSIRQGVNTGELFF. As DNA, the CDR3 is TGTGCCAGCAGCATACGACAGGGGGTAAACACCGGGGAGCTGTTTTTT. The whole variable domain, remainder taken from reference TRBV9 and TRBJ2-2, is DSGVTQTPKHLITATGQRVTLRCSPRSGDLSVYWYQQSLDQGLQFLIQYYNGEERAKGNILERFSAQQFPDLHSELNLSSLELGDSALYFCASSIRQGVNTGELFFGEGSRLTVL.

J is TRBJ2-7 and V is TRBV7-9, with 9 nucleotides matching TRBD1. The germline V gene encodes CDR1 SEHNR and CDR2 FQNEAQ (reference sequence). The CDR3 extends over 16 amino acids. With 0 bases clipped from V and 2 bases from J, the junction kept 5 bases outside the gene matches. The CDR3 loop is CASSLAIGTGPYEQYF. The DNA of the CDR3 is TGTGCCAGCAGCTTAGCGATCGGGACAGGGCCCTACGAGCAGTACTTC.

The chain carries TRBV29-1 and TRBJ2-7; 7 nucleotides line up with TRBD2. There are 13 residues in the CDR3. CDR1 SQVTM and CDR2 ANQGSEA come from the germline V gene. J was trimmed by 5 bases and V by 3 bases; bases with no gene match: 7. The CDR3 region is CSVDSRSGNEQYF. CDR3 sequence (DNA): TGCAGCGTTGATAGTAGGAGCGGGAACGAGCAGTACTTC.

This clone was recorded once. This rearrangement joins TRBV9 to TRBJ2-2; 7 bases fit TRBD1. This CDR3 comprises 16 residues. V was clipped by 1 base and J by 0 bases; unmatched bases: 3. The V gene's germline CDR1 is SGDLS and CDR2 YYNGEE. DNA of the CDR3: TGTGCCAGCAGCGTAAATGACAGGGCGAACACCGGGGAGCTGTTTTTT. Protein: CASSVNDRANTGELFF.

The gene calls are TRBV11-2 and TRBJ2-2; 9 bases align to TRBD1. The CDR3 is 15 residues long. After removal of 6 bases from V and 5 bases from J, the junction contained 7 bases not matched to a gene. Germline values: CDR1 SGHAT, CDR2 FQNNGV. CDR3 in DNA: TGTGCCAGCAGATCCGGGACAGGGTATACCGGGGAGCTGTTTTTT. Protein product: CASRSGTGYTGELFF. Together with reference TRBV11-2 and TRBJ2-2, the CDR3 gives the full variable domain: EAGVAQSPRYKIIEKRQSVAFWCNPISGHATLYWYQQILGQGPKLLIQFQNNGVVDDSQLPKDRFSAERLKGVDSTLKIQPAKLEDSAVYLCASRSGTGYTGELFFGEGSRLTVL.

The chain employs TRBV6-5 and TRBJ1-2; D gene unclear. V lost 5 bases, J lost 8 bases, and 15 bases lay in between. CDR1 MNHEY and CDR2 SVGAGI come from the germline V gene. The length of the CDR3 is 13 residues. The CDR3 is CASSPFRGGGYTF. The CDR3 nucleotides read TGTGCCAGCAGTCCGTTCCGTGGCGGAGGCTACACCTTC.

The rearrangement links TRBV24-1 to TRBJ2-1, with 7 positions matching TRBD1. Germline V gives CDR1 KGHDR, CDR2 SFDVKD. The CDR3 consists of 14 residues. V trimming: 5 bases; J trimming: 6 bases; junction bases outside the gene matches: 6. CDR3 loop: CATSGVTGANEQFF. For the CDR3, the DNA is TGTGCCACCAGTGGTGTAACAGGGGCCAATGAGCAGTTCTTC.